The 9 T cell receptor beta chains below come from one sample, sequenced in a study of T cell responses to AZD1222 COVID-19 vaccine. The assay was immunoSEQ multiplex PCR, and TCRdb's table has in-frame clones only and misses some. Of approximately 130,000 clones listed, roughly 92% were seen once; the top ten hold around 0.91%. The sample consisted of peripheral blood, taken on day 0 of AZD1222 vaccination. All receptors derive from an adult in good health.

The chain joins TRBV21-1 to TRBJ1-2; the table names TRBD1, a call not compared with the DNA. TRBV21-1 is designated a pseudogene. CDR3 length: 17 amino acids. The CDR3, as DNA: TGTGCCAGCAGCAAAGGAAGCCCCGACAGGGAGGCGCTCGGCTACACCTTC. It encodes CASSKGSPDREALGYTF.

This chain uses TRBV30 with TRBJ1-5; 7 bases agree with TRBD1. CDR1 is GTSNPN, CDR2 SVGIG, per germline (reference sequence). The CDR3 is 13 residues long. The V segment lost 2 bases and the J segment 2 bases; nucleotides outside the gene matches: 0. The CDR3, as DNA: TGTGCCTGGAGTACAGGGGGCAATCAGCCCCAGCATTTT. It is translated as CAWSTGGNQPQHF.

This clone showed up just once. This sequence joins TRBV7-2 and TRBJ1-5; D is ambiguous. The CDR3 sequence is 14 residues long. The V gene's germline CDR1 is SGHTA and CDR2 FQGNSA. Trimming removed 4 bases at V and 3 bases at J, with 10 bases between. DNA for the CDR3: TGTGCCAGCAGCTCTGACATGAACAATCAGCCCCAGCATTTT. Protein: CASSSDMNNQPQHF.

The chain is built from TRBV9 and TRBJ1-1; the D gene is possibly TRBD1 (6 bases). V was pared by 3 bases and J by 10 bases, with 16 bases between. This CDR3 is 13 amino acids long. Germline CDR1 is SGDLS and CDR2 is YYNGEE. The CDR3 region is CASSGLQGRRAFF. DNA of the CDR3: TGTGCCAGCAGCGGCTTACAGGGAAGGAGAGCTTTCTTT.

The rearrangement links TRBV6-5 to TRBJ2-7; the D is unclear. Germline assignment: CDR1 MNHEY and CDR2 SVGAGI. The length of the CDR3 is 13 residues. V lost 7 bases to trimming and J lost 4 bases, with 14 bases between them. This CDR3 is CASNGPWFYEQYF. CDR3 DNA: TGTGCCAGCAATGGACCCTGGTTTTACGAGCAGTACTTC.

This chain links TRBV10-3 with TRBJ1-2, with TRBD1 matching over 8 bases. The germline V gene has CDR1 ENHRY and CDR2 SYGVKD. This CDR3 is 18 amino acids long. V shed 0 bases and J 1 base; nucleotides not matched to a gene: 10. The CDR3 bases are TGTGCCATCAGTGAGTCGCAGGGGGCTTCTCTGGTTAACTATGGCTACACCTTC. Protein product: CAISESQGASLVNYGYTF.

V is TRBV19 and J is TRBJ1-5; TRBD1 matches 8 bases. Looked up from germline, CDR1 is LNHDA and CDR2 is SQIVND (reference sequence). V was pared by 5 bases and J by 6 bases, with 12 bases of the junction left unmatched. The CDR3 is made up of 16 amino acids. CDR3 nucleotides: TGTGCCAGTAGTGTCGCTTGGACAGGGAGCGGTCAGCCCCAGCATTTT. This encodes CASSVAWTGSGQPQHF.

This chain uses TRBV24-1 with TRBJ1-2; 8 bases align to TRBD1. Germline V gene data show CDR1 as KGHDR and CDR2 as SFDVKD. The J segment lost 5 bases and the V segment lost 2 bases, leaving 6 bases of the junction unmatched. CDR3 length equals 15 residues. As DNA, the CDR3 is TGTGCCACCAGTGATTCCAGGGGGCTTACGTATGGCTACACCTTC. This sequence encodes CATSDSRGLTYGYTF.

The chain recombines TRBV5-6 with TRBJ1-1; D ambiguous. The germline gives CDR1 SGHDT, CDR2 YYEEEE. Deletions cut 1 base from V and 0 bases from J, with 4 bases between. CDR3 length equals 13 residues. CDR3 sequence reads: CASSLPLNTEAFF. Here the CDR3 DNA reads TGTGCCAGCAGCTTGCCCCTGAACACTGAAGCTTTCTTT.